This TCR beta chain was documented in a study of OX40 agonist ivuxolimab in advanced cancers. For context, the study as a whole: Ivuxolimab, which targeted the costimulatory receptor OX40 (CD134), was an agonistic, fully human IgG2 monoclonal antibody. In the dose-escalation cohort, nearly 85% of patients were male, and the mean age was roughly 60 years with a range of roughly 20 to 85. Intravenous ivuxolimab was administered to patients every 2 weeks at six dose levels: 0.01, 0.1, 0.3, 1.5, 3 and 10 mg/kg. The monotherapy dose-escalation portion (N = 52 patients) of the phase I ivuxolimab trial is reported in the paper. The point of sequencing TCRbeta in the periphery was to test whether ivuxolimab changed TCR sequence diversity and drove clonal T-cell expansion. Partial responses occurred in three dose-escalation patients: two with cutaneous melanoma and one with hepatocellular carcinoma. Prior anti-PD-1, anti-PD-L1 or anti-CTLA-4 therapy was permitted, and checkpoint inhibitors had been received by approximately 39% of dose-escalation patients. Among the roughly 50 dose-escalation patients, 19 had hepatocellular carcinoma, roughly 15 melanoma, 9 renal cell carcinoma and 9 head and neck cancer. Broad study findings and their caveats: Low levels of normalized T-cell clonal expansion were also seen in some patients who did not respond. Which antigens the clonally expanded peripheral T cells were specific for was not determined. After ivuxolimab, expanded clones were on average more numerous among CD8+ T cells than among CD4+ T cells. At doses of 0.1 to 3.0 mg/kg, clonal expansion of both CD4+ and CD8+ T cells in blood was seen between baseline and week 6. In the 0.1-3.0 mg/kg groups, partial responders had among the lowest normalized peripheral clonal expansion, particularly in CD8+ T cells.

For sequencing of the TCRbeta CDR3 region, genomic DNA was extracted from the sorted cells. The immunoSEQ Assay was used for sequencing of TCRbeta CDR3 regions. The clones in this table, taken by TCRdb from immuneACCESS, are in-frame only. Not every clone is retained; where verified, under half of the shortfall comes from an unresolved V gene, and the cause of the rest is unknown. Here the sample has around 78,000 clones; around 89% occur a single time. Under 1% of the sample lies in the top ten. The trial excluded patients who had a history of autoimmune disease or who were on systemic immunosuppression. Peripheral blood for TCR sequencing was drawn from every dose cohort at baseline, at cycle 4 day 1 and at cycle 7 day 1. Samples came from an open-label, multicenter, first-in-human phase I dose-escalation trial of ivuxolimab. Adults with locally advanced or metastatic melanoma, renal cell carcinoma, hepatocellular carcinoma or head and neck squamous cell carcinoma were enrolled in the trial. Before TCR sequencing, CD4+ and CD8+ T cells were separately sorted from peripheral blood.

Trimming removed 4 bases from V and 1 base from J, leaving 10 bases between the germline ends. According to the germline V gene, CDR1 reads MNHEY and CDR2 reads SVGAGI. Including the terminal cysteine and phenylalanine, the CDR3 comprises 14 residues. CDR3 DNA only is kept here, 42 bases in frame from base 1. As concerns this clone: The antigen this receptor binds is unknown. Per-nucleotide qualities are absent, and no much larger clonotype sits a single base away.

Recombination connected TRBV6-5 to TRBJ1-2, with TRBD1 as a weak D call on 5 bases. The receptor was isolated from an adult with an advanced solid tumor such as melanoma, head and neck, liver or kidney cancer. The sample consisted of CD4+ or CD8+ T cells sorted from blood, taken in a trial of the OX40 agonist ivuxolimab. The CDR3 amino acid sequence is: CASSSPGLNYGYTF. In nucleotide form, the sequence is TGTGCCAGCAGTTCCCCGGGGCTTAACTATGGCTACACCTTC.